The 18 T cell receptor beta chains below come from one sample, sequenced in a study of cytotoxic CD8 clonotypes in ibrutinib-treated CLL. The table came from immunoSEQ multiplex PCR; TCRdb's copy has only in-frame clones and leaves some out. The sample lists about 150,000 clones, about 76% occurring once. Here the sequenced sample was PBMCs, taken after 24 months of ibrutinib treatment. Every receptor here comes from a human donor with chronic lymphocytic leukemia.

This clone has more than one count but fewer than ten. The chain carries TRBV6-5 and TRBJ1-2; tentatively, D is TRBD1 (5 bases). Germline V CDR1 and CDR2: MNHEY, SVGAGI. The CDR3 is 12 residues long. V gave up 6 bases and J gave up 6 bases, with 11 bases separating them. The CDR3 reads CASSEGLDGYTF. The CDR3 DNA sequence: TGTGCCAGCAGCGAGGGGCTGGATGGCTACACCTTC.

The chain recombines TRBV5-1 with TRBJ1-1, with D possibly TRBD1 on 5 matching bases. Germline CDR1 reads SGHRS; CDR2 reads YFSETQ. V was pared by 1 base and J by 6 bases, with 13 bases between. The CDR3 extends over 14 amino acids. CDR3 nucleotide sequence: TGCGCCAGCAGCTTGCGGGGGAGCGTCCCTGAAGCTTTCTTT. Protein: CASSLRGSVPEAFF.

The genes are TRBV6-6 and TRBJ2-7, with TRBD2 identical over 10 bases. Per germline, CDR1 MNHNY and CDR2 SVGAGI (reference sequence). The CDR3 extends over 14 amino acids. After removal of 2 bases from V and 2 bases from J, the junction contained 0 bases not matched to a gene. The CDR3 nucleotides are TGTGCCAGCAGTTACGGACTAGCGGCCTACGAGCAGTACTTC. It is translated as CASSYGLAAYEQYF.

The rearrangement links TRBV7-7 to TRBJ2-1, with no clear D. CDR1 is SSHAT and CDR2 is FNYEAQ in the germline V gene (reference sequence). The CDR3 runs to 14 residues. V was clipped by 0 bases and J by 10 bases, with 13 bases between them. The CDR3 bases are TGTGCCAGCAGCTTAGCCCCCGACACCTCGGAGCAGTTCTTC. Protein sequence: CASSLAPDTSEQFF.

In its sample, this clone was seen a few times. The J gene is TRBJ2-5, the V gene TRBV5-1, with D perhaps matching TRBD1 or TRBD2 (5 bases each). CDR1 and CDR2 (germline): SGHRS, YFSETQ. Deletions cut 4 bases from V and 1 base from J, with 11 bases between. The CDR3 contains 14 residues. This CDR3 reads CASSTGPPQETQYF. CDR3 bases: TGCGCCAGCAGCACGGGACCCCCCCAAGAGACCCAGTACTTC.

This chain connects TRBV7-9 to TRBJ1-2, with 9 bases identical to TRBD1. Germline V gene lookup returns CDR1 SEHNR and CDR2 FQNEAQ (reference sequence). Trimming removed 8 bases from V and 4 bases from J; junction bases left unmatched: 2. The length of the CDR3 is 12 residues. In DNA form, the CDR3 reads TGTGCCAGCGGGACAGGGACCTATGGCTACACCTTC. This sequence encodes CASGTGTYGYTF.

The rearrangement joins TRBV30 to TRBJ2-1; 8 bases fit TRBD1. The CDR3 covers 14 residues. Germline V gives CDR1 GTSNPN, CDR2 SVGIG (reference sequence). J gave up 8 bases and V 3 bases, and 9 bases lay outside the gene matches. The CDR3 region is CAWRGDRLKDEQFF. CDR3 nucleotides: TGTGCCTGGAGGGGGGACAGGTTAAAGGATGAGCAGTTCTTC.

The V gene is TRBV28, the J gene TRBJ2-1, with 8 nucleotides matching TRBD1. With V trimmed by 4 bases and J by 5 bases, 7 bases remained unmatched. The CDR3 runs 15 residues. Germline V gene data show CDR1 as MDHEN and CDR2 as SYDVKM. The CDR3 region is CASSSTGETHNEQFF. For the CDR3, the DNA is TGTGCCAGCAGTTCGACAGGGGAAACTCACAATGAGCAGTTCTTC. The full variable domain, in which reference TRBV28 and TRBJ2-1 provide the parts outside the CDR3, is DVKVTQSSRYLVKRTGEKVFLECVQDMDHENMFWYRQDPGLGLRLIYFSYDVKMKEKGDIPEGYSVSREKKERFSLILESASTNQTSMYLCASSSTGETHNEQFFGPGTRLTVL.

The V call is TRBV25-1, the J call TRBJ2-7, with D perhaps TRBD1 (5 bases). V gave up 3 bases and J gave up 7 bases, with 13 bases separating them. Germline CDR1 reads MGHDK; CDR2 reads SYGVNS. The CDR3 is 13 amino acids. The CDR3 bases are TGTGCCAGCAGTGATTACAGGATCTCGGAGCAGTACTTC. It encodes CASSDYRISEQYF.

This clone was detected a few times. The CDR3 loop reads CASSLADYYNEQFF. CDR3 DNA sequence: TGTGCCAGCAGCTTGGCCGATTATTACAATGAGCAGTTCTTC. The V call is TRBV5-6, the J call TRBJ2-1, with D unclear. Between the trimmed V and J ends, which lost 0 bases and 4 bases, there was a span of 8 bases. Per the germline V gene, CDR1 is SGHDT and CDR2 is YYEEEE. There are 14 residues in the CDR3.

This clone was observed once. The CDR3 sequence: CASSGGGYQETQYF. The DNA of the CDR3 is TGTGCCAGCAGCGGGGGGGGTTACCAAGAGACCCAGTACTTC. This rearrangement joins TRBV7-2 to TRBJ2-5; 7 bases agree with TRBD2. Unmatched junction bases numbered 3, after V lost 5 bases and J lost 0 bases. Germline CDR1 SGHTA, CDR2 FQGNSA. The CDR3 is 14 residues long.

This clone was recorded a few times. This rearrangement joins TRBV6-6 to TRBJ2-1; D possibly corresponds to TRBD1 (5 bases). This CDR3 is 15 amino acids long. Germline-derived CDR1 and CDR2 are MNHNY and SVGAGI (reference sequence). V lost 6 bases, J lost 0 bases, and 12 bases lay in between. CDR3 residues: CASSGQGSSYNEQFF. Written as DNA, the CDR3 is TGTGCCAGCAGCGGCCAGGGAAGCTCCTACAATGAGCAGTTCTTC.

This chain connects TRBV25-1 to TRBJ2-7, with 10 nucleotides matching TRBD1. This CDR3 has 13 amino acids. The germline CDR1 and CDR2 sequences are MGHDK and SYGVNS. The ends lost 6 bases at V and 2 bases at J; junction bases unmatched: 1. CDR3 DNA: TGTGCCAGCAGGGACAGGGGGACCTACGAGCAGTACTTC. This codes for CASRDRGTYEQYF.

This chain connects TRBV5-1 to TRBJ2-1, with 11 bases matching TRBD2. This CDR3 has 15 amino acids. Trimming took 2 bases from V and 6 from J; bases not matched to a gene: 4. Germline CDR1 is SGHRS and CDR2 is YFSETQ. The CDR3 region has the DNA TGCGCCAGCAGCTTACTAGCGGGAGATGGCAATGAGCAGTTCTTC. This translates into CASSLLAGDGNEQFF.

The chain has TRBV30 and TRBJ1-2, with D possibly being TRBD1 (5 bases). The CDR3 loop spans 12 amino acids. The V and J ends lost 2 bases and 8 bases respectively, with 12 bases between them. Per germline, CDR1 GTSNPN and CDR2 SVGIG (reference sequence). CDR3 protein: CAWSYGGGGYTF. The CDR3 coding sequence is TGTGCCTGGAGTTACGGGGGAGGCGGCTACACCTTC.

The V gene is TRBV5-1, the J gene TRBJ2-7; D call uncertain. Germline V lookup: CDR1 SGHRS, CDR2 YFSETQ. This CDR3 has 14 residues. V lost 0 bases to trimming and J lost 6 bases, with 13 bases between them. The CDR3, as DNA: TGCGCCAGCAGCTTGGAGGCTGGGGTAGGCGAGCAGTACTTC. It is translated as CASSLEAGVGEQYF.

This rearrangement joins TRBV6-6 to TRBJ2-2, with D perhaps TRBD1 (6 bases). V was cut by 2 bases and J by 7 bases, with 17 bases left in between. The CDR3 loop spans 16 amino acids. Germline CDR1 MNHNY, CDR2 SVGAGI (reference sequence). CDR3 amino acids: CASSYGSTGVFGELFF. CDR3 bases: TGTGCCAGCAGTTACGGATCGACAGGAGTATTCGGGGAGCTGTTTTTT.

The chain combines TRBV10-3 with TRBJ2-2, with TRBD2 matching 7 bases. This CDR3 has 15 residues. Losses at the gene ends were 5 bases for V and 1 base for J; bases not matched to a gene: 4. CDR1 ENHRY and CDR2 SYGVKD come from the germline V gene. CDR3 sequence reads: CAISPAGLNTGELFF. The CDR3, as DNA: TGTGCCATCAGTCCAGCGGGGCTGAACACCGGGGAGCTGTTTTTT.